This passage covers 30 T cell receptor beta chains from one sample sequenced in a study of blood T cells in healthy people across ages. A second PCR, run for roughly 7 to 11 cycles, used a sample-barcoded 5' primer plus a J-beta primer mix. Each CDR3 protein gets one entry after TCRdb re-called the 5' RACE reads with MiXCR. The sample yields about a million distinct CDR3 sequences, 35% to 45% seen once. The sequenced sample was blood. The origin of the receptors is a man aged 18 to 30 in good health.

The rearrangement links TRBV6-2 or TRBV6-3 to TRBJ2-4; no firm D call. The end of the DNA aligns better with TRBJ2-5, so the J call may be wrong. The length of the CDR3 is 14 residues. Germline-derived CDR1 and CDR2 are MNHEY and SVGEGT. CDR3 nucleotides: TGTGCCAGCACTGGCGACATGTACCAAGAGACCCAGTACTTC. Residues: CASTGDMYQETQYF.

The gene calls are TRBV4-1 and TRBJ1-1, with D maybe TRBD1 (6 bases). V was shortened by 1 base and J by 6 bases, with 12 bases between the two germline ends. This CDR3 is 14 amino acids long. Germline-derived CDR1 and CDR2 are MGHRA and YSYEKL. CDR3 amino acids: CASSQVAGVPEAFF. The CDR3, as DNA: TGCGCCAGCAGCCAAGTGGCAGGGGTCCCTGAAGCTTTCTTT.

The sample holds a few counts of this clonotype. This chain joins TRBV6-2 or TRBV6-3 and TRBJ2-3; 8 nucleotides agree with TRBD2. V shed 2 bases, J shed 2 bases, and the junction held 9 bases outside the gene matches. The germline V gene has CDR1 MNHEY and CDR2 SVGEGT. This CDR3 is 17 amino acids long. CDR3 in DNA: TGTGCCAGCAGTTACCCGTCAGCGGGGGACTACACAGATACGCAGTATTTT. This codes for CASSYPSAGDYTDTQYF.

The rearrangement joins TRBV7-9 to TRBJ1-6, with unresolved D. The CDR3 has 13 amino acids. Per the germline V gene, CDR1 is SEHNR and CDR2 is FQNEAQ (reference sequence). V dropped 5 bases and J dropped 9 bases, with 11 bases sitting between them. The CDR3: CASSPRAPSPLHF. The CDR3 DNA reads TGTGCCAGCAGCCCGAGGGCCCCTTCACCCCTCCACTTT.

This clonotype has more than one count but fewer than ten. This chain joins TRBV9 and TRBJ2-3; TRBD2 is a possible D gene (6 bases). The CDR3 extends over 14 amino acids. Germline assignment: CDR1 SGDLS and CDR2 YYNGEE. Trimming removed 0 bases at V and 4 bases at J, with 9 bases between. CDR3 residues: CASSVEIAADTQYF. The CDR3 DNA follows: TGTGCCAGCAGCGTAGAGATAGCGGCAGATACGCAGTATTTT.

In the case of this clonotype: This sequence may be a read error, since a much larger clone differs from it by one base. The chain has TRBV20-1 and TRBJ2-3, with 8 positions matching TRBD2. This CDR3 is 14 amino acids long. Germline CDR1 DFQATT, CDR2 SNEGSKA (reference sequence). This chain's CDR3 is CSTWAGGATDAQYF. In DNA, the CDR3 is TGCAGTACCTGGGCCGGGGGGGCCACAGATGCGCAGTATTTT.

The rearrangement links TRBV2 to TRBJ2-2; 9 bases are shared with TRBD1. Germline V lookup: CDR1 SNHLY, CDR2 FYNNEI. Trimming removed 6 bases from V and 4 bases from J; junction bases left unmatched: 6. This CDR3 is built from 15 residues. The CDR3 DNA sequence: TGTGCCAGCAGAATAGGGACAGGGACCACCGGGGAGCTGTTTTTT. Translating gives CASRIGTGTTGELFF. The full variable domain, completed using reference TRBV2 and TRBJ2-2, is EPEVTQTPSHQVTQMGQEVILRCVPISNHLYFYWYRQILGQKVEFLVSFYNNEISEKSEIFDDQFSVERPDGSNFTLKIRSTKLEDSAMYFCASRIGTGTTGELFFGEGSRLTVL.

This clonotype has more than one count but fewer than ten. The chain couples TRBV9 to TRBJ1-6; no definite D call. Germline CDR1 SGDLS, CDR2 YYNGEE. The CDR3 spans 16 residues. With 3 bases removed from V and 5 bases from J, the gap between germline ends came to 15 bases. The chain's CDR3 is CASSASTTPNNSPLHF. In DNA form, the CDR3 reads TGTGCCAGCAGCGCCTCAACAACTCCTAATAATTCACCCCTCCACTTT. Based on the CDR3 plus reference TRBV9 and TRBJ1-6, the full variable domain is DSGVTQTPKHLITATGQRVTLRCSPRSGDLSVYWYQQSLDQGLQFLIQYYNGEERAKGNILERFSAQQFPDLHSELNLSSLELGDSALYFCASSASTTPNNSPLHFGNGTRLTVT.

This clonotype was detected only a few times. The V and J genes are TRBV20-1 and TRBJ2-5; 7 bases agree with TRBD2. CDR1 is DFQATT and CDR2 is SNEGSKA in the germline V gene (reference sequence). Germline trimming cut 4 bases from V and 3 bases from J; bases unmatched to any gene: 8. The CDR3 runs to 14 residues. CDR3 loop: CSAILTRGEETQYF. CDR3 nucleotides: TGCAGTGCTATTCTTACCCGGGGGGAAGAGACCCAGTACTTC.

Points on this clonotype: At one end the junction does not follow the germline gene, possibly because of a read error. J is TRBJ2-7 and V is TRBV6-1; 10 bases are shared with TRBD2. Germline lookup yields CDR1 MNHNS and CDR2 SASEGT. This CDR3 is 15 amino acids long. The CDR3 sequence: CASSVSGRNSCEQYF. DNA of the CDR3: TGTGCCAGCAGCGTTAGCGGGAGGAACTCCTGCGAGCAGTACTTC.

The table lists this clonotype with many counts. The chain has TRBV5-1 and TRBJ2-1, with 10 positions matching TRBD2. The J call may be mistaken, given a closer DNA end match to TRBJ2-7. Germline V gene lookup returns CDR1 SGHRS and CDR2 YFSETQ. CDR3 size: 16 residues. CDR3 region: CASRGSGGAGYNEQYF. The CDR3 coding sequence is TGCGCCAGCCGGGGAAGCGGGGGGGCCGGTTACAATGAGCAGTACTTC.

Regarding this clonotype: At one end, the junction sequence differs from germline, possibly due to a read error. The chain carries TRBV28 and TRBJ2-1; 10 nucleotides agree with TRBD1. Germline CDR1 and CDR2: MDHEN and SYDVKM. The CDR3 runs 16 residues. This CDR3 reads CASSFSRTGGTNDQFF. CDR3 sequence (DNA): TGTGCCAGCAGTTTTTCTCGGACAGGGGGGACGAATGATCAGTTCTTC.

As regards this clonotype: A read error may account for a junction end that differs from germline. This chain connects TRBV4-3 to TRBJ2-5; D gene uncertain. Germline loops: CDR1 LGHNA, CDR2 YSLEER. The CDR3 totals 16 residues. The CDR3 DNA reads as TGCGCCAGCAGCCAAGATGAGACCAGCGAGGTAGAGACCCGGTACTTC. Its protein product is CASSQDETSEVETRYF.

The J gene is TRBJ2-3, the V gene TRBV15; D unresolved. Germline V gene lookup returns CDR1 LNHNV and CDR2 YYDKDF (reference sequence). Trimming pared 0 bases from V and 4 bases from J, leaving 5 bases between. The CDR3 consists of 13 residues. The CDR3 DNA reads TGTGCCACCAGCAGAGATTGGGCAGATACGCAGTATTTT. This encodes CATSRDWADTQYF.

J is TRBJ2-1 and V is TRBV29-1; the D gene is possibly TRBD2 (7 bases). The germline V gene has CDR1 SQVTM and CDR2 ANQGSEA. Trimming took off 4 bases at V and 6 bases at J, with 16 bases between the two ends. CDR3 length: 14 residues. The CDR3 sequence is CSVGRGGASNEQFF. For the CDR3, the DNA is TGCAGCGTTGGGAGGGGGGGCGCCAGCAATGAGCAGTTCTTC.

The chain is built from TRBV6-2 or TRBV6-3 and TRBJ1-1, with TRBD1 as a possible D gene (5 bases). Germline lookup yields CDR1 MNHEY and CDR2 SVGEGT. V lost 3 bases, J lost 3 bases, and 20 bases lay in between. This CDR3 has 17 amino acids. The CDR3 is CASSYKITGRIYTEAFF. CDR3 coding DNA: TGTGCCAGCAGTTATAAAATAACGGGACGAATATACACTGAAGCTTTCTTT.

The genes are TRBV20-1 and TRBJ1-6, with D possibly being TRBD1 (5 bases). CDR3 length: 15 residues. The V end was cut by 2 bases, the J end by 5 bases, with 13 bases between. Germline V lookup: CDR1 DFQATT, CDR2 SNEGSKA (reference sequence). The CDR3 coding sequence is TGCAGTGCTAGACCCAGGGTCCCCAATAATTCACCCCTCCACTTT. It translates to CSARPRVPNNSPLHF.

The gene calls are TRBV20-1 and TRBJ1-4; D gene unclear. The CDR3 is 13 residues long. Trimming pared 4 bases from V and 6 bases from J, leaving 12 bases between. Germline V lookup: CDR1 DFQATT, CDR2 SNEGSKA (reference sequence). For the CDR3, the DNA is TGCAGTGCTAAACAGCTCTCCGATGAAAAACTGTTTTTT. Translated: CSAKQLSDEKLFF.

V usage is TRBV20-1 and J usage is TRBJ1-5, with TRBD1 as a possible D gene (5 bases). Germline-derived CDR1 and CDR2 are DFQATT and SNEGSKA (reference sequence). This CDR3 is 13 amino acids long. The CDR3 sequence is CSRAGENNQPQHF. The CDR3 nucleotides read TGCAGCAGGGCTGGGGAAAACAATCAGCCCCAGCATTTT.

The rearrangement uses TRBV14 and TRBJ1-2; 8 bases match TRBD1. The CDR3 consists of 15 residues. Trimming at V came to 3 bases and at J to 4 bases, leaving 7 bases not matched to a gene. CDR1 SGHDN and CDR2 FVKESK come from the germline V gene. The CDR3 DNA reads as TGTGCCAGCAGCCAGTTACCGGGACAGGCCTATGGCTACACCTTC. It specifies CASSQLPGQAYGYTF. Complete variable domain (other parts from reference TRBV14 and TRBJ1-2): EAGVTQFPSHSVIEKGQTVTLRCDPISGHDNLYWYRRVMGKEIKFLLHFVKESKQDESGMPNNRFLAERTGGTYSTLKVQPAELEDSGVYFCASSQLPGQAYGYTFGSGTRLTVV.

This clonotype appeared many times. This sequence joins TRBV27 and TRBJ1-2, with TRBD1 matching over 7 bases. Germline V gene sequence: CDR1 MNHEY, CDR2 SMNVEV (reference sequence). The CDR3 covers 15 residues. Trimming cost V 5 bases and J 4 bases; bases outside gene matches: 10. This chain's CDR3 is CASSPEGQPGYGYTF. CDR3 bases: TGTGCCAGCAGTCCCGAGGGACAGCCGGGCTATGGCTACACCTTC.

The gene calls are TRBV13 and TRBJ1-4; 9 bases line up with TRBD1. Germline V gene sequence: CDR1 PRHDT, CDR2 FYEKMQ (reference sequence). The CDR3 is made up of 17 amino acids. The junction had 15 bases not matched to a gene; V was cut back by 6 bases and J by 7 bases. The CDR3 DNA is TGTGCCAGCAGGCAAAGCCGGGACAGGGCGCCTAGTGAAAAACTGTTTTTT. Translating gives CASRQSRDRAPSEKLFF.

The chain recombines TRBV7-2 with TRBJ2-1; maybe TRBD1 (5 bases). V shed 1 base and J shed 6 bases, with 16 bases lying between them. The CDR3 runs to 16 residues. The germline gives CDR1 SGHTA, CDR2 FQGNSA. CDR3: CASSLVRAILRNEQFF. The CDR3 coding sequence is TGTGCCAGCAGCTTAGTCAGGGCCATCCTCCGCAATGAGCAGTTCTTC.

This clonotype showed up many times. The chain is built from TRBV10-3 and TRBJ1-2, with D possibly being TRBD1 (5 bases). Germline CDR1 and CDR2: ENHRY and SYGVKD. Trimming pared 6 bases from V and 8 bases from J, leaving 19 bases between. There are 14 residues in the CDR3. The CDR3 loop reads CAISRAETTQGYTF. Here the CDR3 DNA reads TGTGCCATCAGCAGGGCCGAAACGACCCAGGGCTACACCTTC.

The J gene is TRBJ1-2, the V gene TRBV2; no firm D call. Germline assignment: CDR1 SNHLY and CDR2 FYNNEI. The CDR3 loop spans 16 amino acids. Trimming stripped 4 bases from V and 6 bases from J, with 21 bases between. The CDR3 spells CASSGATGAREDGYTF. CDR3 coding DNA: TGTGCCAGCAGTGGCGCAACGGGTGCCCGTGAAGATGGCTACACCTTC.

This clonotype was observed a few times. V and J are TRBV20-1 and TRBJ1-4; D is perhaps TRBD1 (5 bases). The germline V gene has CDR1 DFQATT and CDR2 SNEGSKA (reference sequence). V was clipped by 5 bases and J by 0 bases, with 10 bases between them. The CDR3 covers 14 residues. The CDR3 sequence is CSAFGTATNEKLFF. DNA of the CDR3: TGCAGTGCTTTCGGGACCGCAACTAATGAAAAACTGTTTTTT.

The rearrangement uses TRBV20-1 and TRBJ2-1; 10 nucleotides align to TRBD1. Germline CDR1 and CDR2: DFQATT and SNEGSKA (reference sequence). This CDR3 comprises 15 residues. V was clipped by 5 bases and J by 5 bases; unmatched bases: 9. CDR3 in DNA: TGCAGTGCTCAGACCGGGACAGGGGCGAACAATGAGCAGTTCTTC. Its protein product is CSAQTGTGANNEQFF.

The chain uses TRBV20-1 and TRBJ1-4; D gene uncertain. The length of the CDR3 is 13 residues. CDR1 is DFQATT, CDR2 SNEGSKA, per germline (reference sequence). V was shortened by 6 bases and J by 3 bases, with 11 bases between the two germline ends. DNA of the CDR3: TGCAGTGCGCCAATGGCAGCTAATGAAAAACTGTTTTTT. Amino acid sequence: CSAPMAANEKLFF.

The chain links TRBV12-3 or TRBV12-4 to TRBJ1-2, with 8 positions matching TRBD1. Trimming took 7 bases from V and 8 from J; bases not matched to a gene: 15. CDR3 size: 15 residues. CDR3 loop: CASTIGQGNNQGYTF. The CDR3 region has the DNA TGTGCCAGCACCATCGGACAGGGAAACAATCAGGGCTACACCTTC.

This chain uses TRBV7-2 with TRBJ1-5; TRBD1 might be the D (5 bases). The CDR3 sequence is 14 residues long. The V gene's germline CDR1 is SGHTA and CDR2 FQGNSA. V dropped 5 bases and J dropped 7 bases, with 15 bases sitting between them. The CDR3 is CASSVVGVYQPQHF. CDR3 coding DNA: TGTGCCAGCAGCGTAGTAGGGGTGTACCAGCCCCAGCATTTT.